Shown below are 24 T cell receptor beta chains from a single sample sequenced in a study of T cell repertoires in cytomegalovirus infection. Via MiXCR, TCRdb re-called the reads, giving one row per CDR3 protein. This sample has roughly 280,000 distinct CDR3 sequences, with 9.1% found just once. The sample comprised PBMCs. The receptors come from a human donor in good health (CMV status not recorded). Some clones in this sample may be carry-over from other donors' samples.

The CDR3 reads CASLMTGLGDTQYF. CDR3 DNA sequence: TGTGCCAGCTTGATGACGGGGCTTGGGGATACGCAGTATTTT. The rearrangement uses TRBV7-2 and TRBJ2-3; tentatively, D is TRBD1 or TRBD2 (5 bases each). The V end lost 8 bases, the J end lost 6 bases, and 18 bases lay between the germline ends. From germline, CDR1 is SGHTA and CDR2 FQGNSA. The length of the CDR3 is 14 residues.

This clonotype was counted at least ten times. This chain's CDR3 is CASSYPQRTYNEQFF. The CDR3 region has the DNA TGTGCCAGCAGTTACCCCCAAAGGACGTACAATGAGCAGTTCTTC. This rearrangement joins TRBV6-6 to TRBJ2-1; D ambiguous. Trimming took 2 bases from V and 4 from J, leaving 12 bases between them. This CDR3 contains 15 residues. Germline loops: CDR1 MNHNY, CDR2 SVGAGI (reference sequence).

This clonotype was seen ten or more times. V usage is TRBV5-1 and J usage is TRBJ1-1; D uncertain. The CDR3 length is 14 residues. The germline gives CDR1 SGHRS, CDR2 YFSETQ. The V end lost 4 bases, the J end lost 1 base, and 11 bases lay between the germline ends. The chain's CDR3 is CASSKAGGNTEAFF. DNA of the CDR3: TGCGCCAGCAGCAAGGCGGGAGGGAACACTGAAGCTTTCTTT. The whole variable domain, filled in from reference TRBV5-1 and TRBJ1-1, reads KAGVTQTPRYLIKTRGQQVTLSCSPISGHRSVSWYQQTPGQGLQFLFEYFSETQRNKGNFPGRFSGRQFSNSRSEMNVSTLELGDSALYLCASSKAGGNTEAFFGQGTRLTVV.

This clonotype was seen ten or more times. The gene calls are TRBV7-2 and TRBJ1-6; D gene ambiguous. The CDR3 contains 12 residues. Deletions cut 2 bases from V and 9 bases from J, with 5 bases between. Germline lookup yields CDR1 SGHTA and CDR2 FQGNSA. The CDR3 DNA is TGTGCCAGCAGCTTAACAGTTTCACCCCTCCACTTT. Its translation is CASSLTVSPLHF.

This clonotype was counted many times. The V call is TRBV7-3, the J call TRBJ2-1, with D tentatively TRBD2 (6 bases). The V and J ends lost 5 bases and 1 base respectively, with 12 bases between them. The length of the CDR3 is 15 residues. CDR1 is SGHTA, CDR2 FQGTGA, per germline. CDR3 region: CASSPRGKSYNEQFF. The DNA of the CDR3 is TGTGCCAGCAGCCCGCGGGGAAAATCCTACAATGAGCAGTTCTTC.

A word on this clonotype: This may be a read error, as it is one base from a much larger clone. This rearrangement joins TRBV7-2 to TRBJ2-6; no clear D. CDR1 is SGHTA, CDR2 FQGNSA, per germline. The CDR3 length is 15 residues. V gave up 5 bases and J gave up 4 bases, with 12 bases separating them. This CDR3 reads CASSRRRWGANVLTF. As DNA, the CDR3 is TGTGCCAGCAGCCGTCGCAGGTGGGGGGCCAACGTCCTGACTTTC.

This clonotype came up once. One base away lies a much larger clone, so this may be a sequencing read error. V is TRBV5-4 and J is TRBJ1-6; D ambiguous. The germline gives CDR1 SGHNT, CDR2 YYREEE (reference sequence). The CDR3 totals 17 residues. CDR3 residues: CASSLHAASSYNPPLHF. CDR3 coding DNA: TGTGCCAGCAGCTTACATGCCGCGAGCTCCTATAATCCACCCCTCCACTTT.

The chain is built from TRBV12-3 or TRBV12-4 and TRBJ2-1; possible D gene TRBD2, 6 bases. V was pared by 10 bases and J by 9 bases, with 13 bases between. This CDR3 region has 11 residues. The CDR3 is CATSRGGEQFF. In DNA form, the CDR3 reads TGTGCCACCTCTAGGGGAGGTGAGCAGTTCTTC.

This clonotype was observed a handful of times. The V call is TRBV20-1, the J call TRBJ2-1; D is possibly TRBD2 (5 bases). Between the trimmed V and J ends, which lost 3 bases and 1 base, there was a span of 16 bases. Germline CDR1 and CDR2: DFQATT and SNEGSKA (reference sequence). This CDR3 comprises 16 residues. Here the CDR3 reads CSARAQLVGSYNEQFF. In DNA form, the CDR3 reads TGCAGTGCTAGGGCTCAACTAGTGGGGTCCTACAATGAGCAGTTCTTC.

This clonotype was counted ten times or more. J is TRBJ1-6 and V is TRBV7-6; 10 bases fit TRBD1. The CDR3 covers 15 residues. The V gene's germline CDR1 is SGHVS and CDR2 FNYEAQ. Trimming removed 4 bases from V and 7 bases from J; junction bases left unmatched: 4. CDR3 loop: CASSSRDRGNSPLHF. CDR3 coding DNA: TGTGCCAGCAGCTCCCGGGACAGGGGAAATTCACCCCTCCACTTT.

The CDR3 DNA reads as TGTGCCAGCAGCGGACAGGGACTCGGGTCACGGTCTGGAAACACCATATATTTT. Its protein product is CASSGQGLGSRSGNTIYF. This chain connects TRBV6-5 to TRBJ1-3; 8 positions agree with TRBD1. V shed 6 bases, J shed 1 base, and the junction held 14 bases outside the gene matches. The CDR3 has 18 amino acids. CDR1 is MNHEY and CDR2 is SVGAGI in the germline V gene.

This clonotype was detected ten times or more. The chain uses TRBV19 and TRBJ1-2; 10 bases are a match to TRBD1. CDR1 is LNHDA and CDR2 is SQIVND in the germline V gene (reference sequence). V was clipped by 6 bases and J by 8 bases; unmatched bases: 12. This CDR3 has 15 residues. Here the CDR3 reads CASRQTGGPGSGYTF. Written as DNA, the CDR3 is TGTGCCAGTAGACAGACAGGGGGCCCCGGGAGCGGCTACACCTTC.

The chain has TRBV6-2 or TRBV6-3 and TRBJ1-1, with D possibly TRBD1 on 6 matching bases. Germline loops: CDR1 MNHEY, CDR2 SVGEGT. Trimming took 0 bases from V and 1 from J, leaving 15 bases between them. There are 17 residues in the CDR3. The CDR3 DNA reads as TGTGCCAGCAGTTACTCGATGCAGGGGAGGGAGAACACTGAAGCTTTCTTT. Encoded protein: CASSYSMQGRENTEAFF.

The CDR3 loop is CASSPGTGLDSYTF. The CDR3 nucleotides read TGCGCCAGCAGCCCAGGGACAGGCCTTGATAGCTACACCTTC. The chain joins TRBV5-1 to TRBJ1-2; 8 bases line up with TRBD1. The CDR3 extends over 14 amino acids. The ends lost 4 bases at V and 9 bases at J; junction bases unmatched: 11. The germline V gene encodes CDR1 SGHRS and CDR2 YFSETQ. The entire variable domain, with the rest obtained from reference TRBV5-1 and TRBJ1-2, is as follows: KAGVTQTPRYLIKTRGQQVTLSCSPISGHRSVSWYQQTPGQGLQFLFEYFSETQRNKGNFPGRFSGRQFSNSRSEMNVSTLELGDSALYLCASSPGTGLDSYTFGSGTRLTVV.

This clonotype was seen repeatedly, ten times or more. The V and J genes are TRBV20-1 and TRBJ2-3; 8 bases map to TRBD1. This CDR3 contains 14 residues. V shed 2 bases, J shed 2 bases, and the junction held 3 bases outside the gene matches. CDR1 and CDR2 from the germline V gene are DFQATT and SNEGSKA (reference sequence). The CDR3 is CSARRQGSTDTQYF. The CDR3 DNA is TGCAGTGCTAGACGACAGGGGTCCACAGATACGCAGTATTTT.

This clonotype came up a few times. The chain joins TRBV28 to TRBJ1-2; D possibly corresponds to TRBD1 (5 bases). The length of the CDR3 is 16 residues. The germline V and J ends were trimmed by 6 bases and 2 bases, with 19 bases remaining between them. In germline, CDR1 is MDHEN, CDR2 SYDVKM. CDR3: CASSPGAPVGNYGYTF. The CDR3 DNA is TGTGCCAGCAGCCCCGGGGCCCCTGTGGGAAACTATGGCTACACCTTC.

V and J are TRBV25-1 and TRBJ2-7; 7 bases align to TRBD2. The V gene's germline CDR1 is MGHDK and CDR2 SYGVNS. The CDR3 consists of 11 residues. With 9 bases clipped from V and 6 bases from J, the junction kept 5 bases outside the gene matches. CDR3 amino acids: CASKGLSEQYF. For the CDR3, the DNA is TGTGCCAGTAAGGGACTATCCGAGCAGTACTTC.

This clonotype was recorded at least ten times. The chain couples TRBV7-2 to TRBJ2-1, with unresolved D. Per the germline V gene, CDR1 is SGHTA and CDR2 is FQGNSA. Trimming removed 0 bases from V and 6 bases from J, with 9 bases in between. This CDR3 has 14 residues. The CDR3 nucleotides read TGTGCCAGCAGCTTAGCGGCGCCCCCCAATGAGCAGTTCTTC. It specifies CASSLAAPPNEQFF.

This clonotype was counted a few times. The chain is built from TRBV27 and TRBJ2-1; no reliable D call. CDR3 length: 11 amino acids. Between the trimmed V and J ends, which lost 8 bases and 9 bases, there was a span of 11 bases. CDR1 MNHEY and CDR2 SMNVEV come from the germline V gene (reference sequence). CDR3: CASASWGEQFF. Here the CDR3 DNA reads TGTGCCAGCGCTAGTTGGGGTGAGCAGTTCTTC.

This clonotype showed up just a few times. V usage is TRBV7-2 and J usage is TRBJ1-2, with no clear D. Germline CDR1 reads SGHTA; CDR2 reads FQGNSA. V was clipped by 7 bases and J by 4 bases, with 16 bases between them. The CDR3 contains 14 residues. The DNA of the CDR3 is TGTGCCAGCACTTCAAATAGGCAGTCCTATGGCTACACCTTC. It is translated as CASTSNRQSYGYTF.

This clonotype came up a few times. V and J are TRBV19 and TRBJ2-2, with TRBD1 matching 7 bases. CDR1 is LNHDA and CDR2 is SQIVND in the germline V gene (reference sequence). V dropped 5 bases and J dropped 4; count of bases not matched to a gene: 7. The CDR3 sequence is 15 residues long. CDR3 sequence: CASSYQQGSTGELFF. As DNA, the CDR3 is TGTGCCAGTAGTTATCAACAGGGGTCCACCGGGGAGCTGTTTTTT.

This clonotype was seen many times. The V gene is TRBV6-2 or TRBV6-3, the J gene TRBJ1-1; D uncertain. Trimming cost V 7 bases and J 1 base, with 13 bases left between them. The CDR3 loop spans 14 amino acids. CDR1 is MNHEY, CDR2 SVGEGT, per germline. The CDR3 protein is CASKRALRNTEAFF. Here the CDR3 DNA reads TGTGCCAGCAAGAGGGCCCTGAGGAACACTGAAGCTTTCTTT.

This chain uses TRBV5-1 with TRBJ2-7; 7 bases are a match to TRBD1. Germline CDR1 SGHRS, CDR2 YFSETQ. Trimming cost V 4 bases and J 3 bases; bases outside gene matches: 10. The CDR3 extends over 15 amino acids. The CDR3 DNA follows: TGCGCCAGCAGCGGGATGTGGGACAGCAGCTACGAGCAGTACTTC. This codes for CASSGMWDSSYEQYF.

This clonotype was seen repeatedly, ten times or more. This rearrangement joins TRBV7-8 to TRBJ1-6; D remains ambiguous. V was trimmed by 2 bases and J by 0 bases, leaving 14 bases between them. Germline V gives CDR1 SGHVS, CDR2 FQNEAQ. CDR3 length equals 18 residues. CDR3 coding DNA: TGTGCCAGCAGCTTATGGCCCCAGGCGAGCTCCTATAATTCACCCCTCCACTTT. This translates into CASSLWPQASSYNSPLHF.